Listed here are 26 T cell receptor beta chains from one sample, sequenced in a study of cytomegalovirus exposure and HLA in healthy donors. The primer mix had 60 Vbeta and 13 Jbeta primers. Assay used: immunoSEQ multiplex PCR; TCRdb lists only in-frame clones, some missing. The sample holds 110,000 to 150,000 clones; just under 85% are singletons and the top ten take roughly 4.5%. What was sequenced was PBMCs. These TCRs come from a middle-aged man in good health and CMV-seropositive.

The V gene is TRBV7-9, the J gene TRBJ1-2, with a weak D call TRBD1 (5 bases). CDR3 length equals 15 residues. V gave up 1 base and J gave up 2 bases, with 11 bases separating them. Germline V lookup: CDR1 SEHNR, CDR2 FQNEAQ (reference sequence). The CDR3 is CASSLGQGPNYGYTF. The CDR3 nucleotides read TGTGCCAGCAGCTTAGGGCAGGGCCCCAACTATGGCTACACCTTC.

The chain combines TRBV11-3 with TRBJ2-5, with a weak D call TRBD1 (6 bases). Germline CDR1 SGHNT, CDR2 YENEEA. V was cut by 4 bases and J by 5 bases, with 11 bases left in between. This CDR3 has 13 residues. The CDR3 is CASSYREWETQYF. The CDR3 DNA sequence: TGTGCCAGCAGCTACAGGGAATGGGAGACCCAGTACTTC.

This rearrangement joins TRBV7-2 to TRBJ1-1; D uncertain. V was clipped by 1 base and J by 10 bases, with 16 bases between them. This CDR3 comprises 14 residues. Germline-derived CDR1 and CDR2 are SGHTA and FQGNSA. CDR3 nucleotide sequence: TGTGCCAGCAGCTTAGAGCAGAGTCGGCGGCCAGCTTTCTTT. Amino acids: CASSLEQSRRPAFF.

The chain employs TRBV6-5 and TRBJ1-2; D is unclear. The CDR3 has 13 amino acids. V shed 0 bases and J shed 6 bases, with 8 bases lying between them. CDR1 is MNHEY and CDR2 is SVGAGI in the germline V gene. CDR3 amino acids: CASSYSIAHGYTF. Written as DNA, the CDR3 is TGTGCCAGCAGTTACTCGATAGCCCATGGCTACACCTTC.

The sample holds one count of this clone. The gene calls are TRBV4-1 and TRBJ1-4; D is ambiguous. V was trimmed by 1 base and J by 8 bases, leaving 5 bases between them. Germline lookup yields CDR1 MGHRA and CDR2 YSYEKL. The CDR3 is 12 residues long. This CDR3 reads CASSQGGEKLFF. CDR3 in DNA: TGCGCCAGCAGCCAAGGAGGCGAAAAACTGTTTTTT.

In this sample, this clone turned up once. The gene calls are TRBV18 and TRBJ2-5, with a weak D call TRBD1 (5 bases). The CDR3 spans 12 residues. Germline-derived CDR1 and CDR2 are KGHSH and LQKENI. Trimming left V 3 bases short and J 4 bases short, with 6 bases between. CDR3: CASSPQGETQYF. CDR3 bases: TGTGCCAGCTCACCTCAGGGAGAGACCCAGTACTTC.

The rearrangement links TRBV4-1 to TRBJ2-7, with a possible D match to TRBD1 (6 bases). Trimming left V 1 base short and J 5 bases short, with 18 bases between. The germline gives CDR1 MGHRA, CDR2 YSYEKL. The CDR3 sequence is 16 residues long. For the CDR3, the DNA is TGCGCCAGCAGCCAAGCTCCAGCAGGGGCGGCCCACGAGCAGTACTTC. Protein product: CASSQAPAGAAHEQYF.

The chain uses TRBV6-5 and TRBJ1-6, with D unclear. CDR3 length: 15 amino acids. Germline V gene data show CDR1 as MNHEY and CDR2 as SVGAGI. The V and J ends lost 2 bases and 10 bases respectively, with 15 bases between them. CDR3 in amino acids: CASSYQGRDRSPLHF. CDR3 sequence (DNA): TGTGCCAGCAGTTACCAAGGGAGGGATCGATCACCCCTCCACTTT.

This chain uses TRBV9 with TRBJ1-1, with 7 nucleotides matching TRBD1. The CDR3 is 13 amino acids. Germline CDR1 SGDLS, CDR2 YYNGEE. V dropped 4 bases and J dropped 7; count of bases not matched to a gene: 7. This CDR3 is CASSPQGQHEAFF. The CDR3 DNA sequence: TGTGCCAGCAGCCCCCAGGGACAGCATGAAGCTTTCTTT.

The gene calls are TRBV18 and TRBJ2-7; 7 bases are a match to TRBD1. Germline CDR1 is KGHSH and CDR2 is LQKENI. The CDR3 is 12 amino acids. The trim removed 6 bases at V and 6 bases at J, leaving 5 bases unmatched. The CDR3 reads CASSNRGGEQYF. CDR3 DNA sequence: TGTGCCAGCTCCAACAGGGGTGGCGAGCAGTACTTC.

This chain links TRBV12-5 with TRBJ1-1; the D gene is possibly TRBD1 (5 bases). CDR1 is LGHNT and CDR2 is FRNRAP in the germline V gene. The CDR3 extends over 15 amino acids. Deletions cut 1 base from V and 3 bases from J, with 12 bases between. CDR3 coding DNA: TGTGCTAGTGGTTTGGGAACCACAGGATACACTGAAGCTTTCTTT. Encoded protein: CASGLGTTGYTEAFF.

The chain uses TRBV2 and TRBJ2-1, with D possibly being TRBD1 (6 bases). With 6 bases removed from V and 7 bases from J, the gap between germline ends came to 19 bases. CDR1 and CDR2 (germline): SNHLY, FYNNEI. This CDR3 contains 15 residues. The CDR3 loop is CASSDTGKGWNEQFF. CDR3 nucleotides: TGTGCCAGCAGCGATACAGGGAAAGGGTGGAATGAGCAGTTCTTC.

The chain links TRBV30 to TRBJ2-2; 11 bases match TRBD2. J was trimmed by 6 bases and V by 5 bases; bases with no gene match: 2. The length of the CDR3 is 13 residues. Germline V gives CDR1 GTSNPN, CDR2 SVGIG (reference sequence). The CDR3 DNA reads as TGTGCCTGGGGACTAGCGGGCGCCGGGGAGCTGTTTTTT. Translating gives CAWGLAGAGELFF.

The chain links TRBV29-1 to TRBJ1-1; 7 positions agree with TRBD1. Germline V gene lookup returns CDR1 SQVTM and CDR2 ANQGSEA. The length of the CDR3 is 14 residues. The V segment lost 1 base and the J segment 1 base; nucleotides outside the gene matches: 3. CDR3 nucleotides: TGCAGCGTTGAAGGGAGGGACAGGAACACTGAAGCTTTCTTT. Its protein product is CSVEGRDRNTEAFF.

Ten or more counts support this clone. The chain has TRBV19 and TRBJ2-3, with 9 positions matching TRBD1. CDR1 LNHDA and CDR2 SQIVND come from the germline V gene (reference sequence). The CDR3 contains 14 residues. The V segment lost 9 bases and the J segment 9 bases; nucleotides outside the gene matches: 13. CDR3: CASRRTGEGLTQYF. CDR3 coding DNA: TGTGCCAGCAGGCGGACAGGGGAGGGGTTGACGCAGTATTTT.

The DNA of the CDR3 is TGCGCCAGCAGCTCCCCCGGGACAGGAGGCGCAGATACGCAGTATTTT. Translated: CASSSPGTGGADTQYF. The chain combines TRBV5-1 with TRBJ2-3; 8 bases agree with TRBD1. CDR1 SGHRS and CDR2 YFSETQ come from the germline V gene. This CDR3 is built from 16 residues. Trimming removed 3 bases from V and 4 bases from J; junction bases left unmatched: 10.

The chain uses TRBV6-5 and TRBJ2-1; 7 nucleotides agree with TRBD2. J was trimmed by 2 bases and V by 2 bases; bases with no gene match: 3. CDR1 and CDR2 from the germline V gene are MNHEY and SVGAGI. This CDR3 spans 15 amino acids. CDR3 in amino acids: CASSYASGTYNEQFF. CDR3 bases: TGTGCCAGCAGTTACGCTAGCGGAACCTACAATGAGCAGTTCTTC.

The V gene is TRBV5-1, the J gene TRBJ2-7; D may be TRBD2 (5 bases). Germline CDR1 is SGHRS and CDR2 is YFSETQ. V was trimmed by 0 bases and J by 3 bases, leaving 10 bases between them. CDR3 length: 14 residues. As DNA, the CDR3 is TGCGCCAGCAGCTTGGCCGCGGGTCGCTACGAGCAGTACTTC. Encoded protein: CASSLAAGRYEQYF.

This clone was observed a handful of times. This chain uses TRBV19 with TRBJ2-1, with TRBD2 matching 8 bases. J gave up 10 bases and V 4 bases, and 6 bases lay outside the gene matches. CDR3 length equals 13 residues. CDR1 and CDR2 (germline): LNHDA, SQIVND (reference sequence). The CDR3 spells CASSKAGVGEQFF. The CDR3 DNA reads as TGTGCCAGTAGTAAAGCGGGAGTAGGGGAGCAGTTCTTC.

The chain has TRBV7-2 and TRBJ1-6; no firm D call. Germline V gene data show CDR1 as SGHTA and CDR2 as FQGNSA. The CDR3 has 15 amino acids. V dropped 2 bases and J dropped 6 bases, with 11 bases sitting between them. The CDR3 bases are TGTGCCAGCAGCTTATTGAGGGTAGCTAATTCACCCCTCCACTTT. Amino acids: CASSLLRVANSPLHF.

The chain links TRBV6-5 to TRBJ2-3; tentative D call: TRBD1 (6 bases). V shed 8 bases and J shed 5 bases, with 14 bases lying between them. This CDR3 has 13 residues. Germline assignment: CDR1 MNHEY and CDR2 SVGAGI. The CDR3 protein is CASGTWGEDTQYF. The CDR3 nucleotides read TGTGCCAGCGGGACATGGGGCGAAGATACGCAGTATTTT.

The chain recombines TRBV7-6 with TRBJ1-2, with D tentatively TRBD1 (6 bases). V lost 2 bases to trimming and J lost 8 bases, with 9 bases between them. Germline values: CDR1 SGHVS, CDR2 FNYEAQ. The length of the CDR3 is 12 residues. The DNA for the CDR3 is TGTGCCAGCAGCTTAAGGGGGTACGGCTACACCTTC. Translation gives CASSLRGYGYTF.

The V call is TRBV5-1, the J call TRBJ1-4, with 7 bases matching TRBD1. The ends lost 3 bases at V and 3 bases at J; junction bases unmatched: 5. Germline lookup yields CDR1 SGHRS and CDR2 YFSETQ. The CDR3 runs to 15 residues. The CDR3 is CASSWGDRPNEKLFF. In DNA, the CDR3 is TGCGCCAGCAGCTGGGGGGACAGACCTAATGAAAAACTGTTTTTT.

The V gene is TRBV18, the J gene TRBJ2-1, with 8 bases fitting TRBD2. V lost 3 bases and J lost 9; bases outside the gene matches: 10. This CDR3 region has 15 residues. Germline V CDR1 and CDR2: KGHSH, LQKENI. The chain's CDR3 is CASSPELAVIGEQFF. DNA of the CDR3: TGTGCCAGCTCACCGGAACTAGCGGTTATCGGTGAGCAGTTCTTC.

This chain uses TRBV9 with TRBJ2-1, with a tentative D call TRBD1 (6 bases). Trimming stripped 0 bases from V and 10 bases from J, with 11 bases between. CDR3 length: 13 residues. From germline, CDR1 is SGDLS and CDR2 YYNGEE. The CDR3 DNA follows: TGTGCCAGCAGCGTAGGGTCCGGACAGGAGCAGTTCTTC. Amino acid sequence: CASSVGSGQEQFF.

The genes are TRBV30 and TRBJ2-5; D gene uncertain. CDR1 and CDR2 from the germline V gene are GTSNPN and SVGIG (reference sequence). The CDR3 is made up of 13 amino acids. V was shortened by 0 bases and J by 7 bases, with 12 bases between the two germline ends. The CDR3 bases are TGTGCCTGGAGTGTACTCTCCCCTGGGACCCAGTACTTC. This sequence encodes CAWSVLSPGTQYF.